This entry features one T cell receptor (beta chain) sequence. Which antigen it targets is not known. It has no much larger one-base neighbor in the sample; base qualities were not kept. A second Seattle source provided samples from volunteer blood donors who had recovered from COVID-19. Whole blood was collected in K2EDTA tubes by collaborating institutions according to the institutions' own protocols. Collaborator samples were shipped for TCRbeta analysis as frozen whole blood, isolated PBMCs, or DNA extracted from either sample type. V is pruned by 5 bases and J by 0 bases, leaving 7 bases of the junction without a gene match. Based on the germline V gene, the CDR1 and CDR2 sequences are SGHVS and FNYEAQ. The CDR3 has 16 amino acids, counting the end cysteine and phenylalanine. CDR3 DNA only is kept here, 48 bases in frame from base 1. The data belong to a study of blood T cell repertoires in COVID-19 (dated by TCRdb to 2019 to 2021). Turning to the overall study: Samples covering the acute and convalescent phases of COVID-19 were provided by collaborators in the United States, Italy and Spain. The prospective study material was composed of cDNA or gDNA derived from T cells, B-cell-depleted T cells, or PBMCs. The samples were drawn from the first 160 participants of the ongoing ImmuneRACE study and from 950 to 1,500 subjects provided by 6 global collaborators. The repertoires were released in a freely available public database meant as a resource for research on the immune response to SARS-CoV-2. Deeply sampled blood TCRbeta repertoires from subjects exposed to, actively infected with, or recovered from COVID-19 were included in the dataset. A de-identified subject ID, COVID-19 status, age in years and sex were almost always included in the sample metadata. HLA class I and class II types, where available, came from metadata supplied by the sample provider rather than from assay-based typing.

Results the study describes overall, beyond this receptor: The amount of clinical and demographic metadata varied by source and participant and was provided uncurated.

TCRbeta CDR3 regions were amplified from genomic DNA using the immunoSEQ Assay, a bias-controlled multiplex PCR. The study's processing was this. The number of nucleated cells in each sample was estimated from the amplification of reference gene primers within the assay. Sequence reads were collapsed and filtered to measure the absolute abundance of every unique TCRbeta CDR3 rearrangement. Productive Simpson clonality was computed per sample as the square root of Simpson's diversity index over productive rearrangements. TCRdb provides this immuneACCESS table in a form limited to in-frame rearrangements. Some clones are lacking; in checked studies, under half of them reflect an unresolved V gene, and why the rest are absent is not known. The DNA was the basis for D and trimming; V, J and clone size are from that table. A total of 250,000 to 300,000 clones appear in this sample, approximately 87% of them only once. The top ten clonotypes cover about 4.9% of the sample.

The V and J segments used are TRBV7-6 and TRBJ2-7, with TRBD2 identical over 10 junction bases. The sequencing sample was made of peripheral blood. This clonotype was obtained from a man aged 60 to 69 who had recovered from COVID-19. The CDR3 corresponds to CASSPGTSASSYEQYF. The DNA is TGTGCCAGCAGCCCCGGGACTAGCGCGAGCTCCTACGAGCAGTACTTC.